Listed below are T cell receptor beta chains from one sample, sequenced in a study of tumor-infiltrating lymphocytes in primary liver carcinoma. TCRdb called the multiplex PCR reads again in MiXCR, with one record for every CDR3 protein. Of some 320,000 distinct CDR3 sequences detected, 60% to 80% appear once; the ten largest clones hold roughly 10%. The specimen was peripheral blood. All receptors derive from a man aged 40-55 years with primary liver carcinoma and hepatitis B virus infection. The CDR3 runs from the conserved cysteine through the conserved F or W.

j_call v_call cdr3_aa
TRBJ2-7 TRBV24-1 CATSDPTSGSYEQYF
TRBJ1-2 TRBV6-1 CTSSTTGFGGYTF
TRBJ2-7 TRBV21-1 CDSGNRLSGYEQYF
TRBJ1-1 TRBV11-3 CASGSSWDTEAIF
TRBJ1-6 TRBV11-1 CASSLSTGSDSPLHF
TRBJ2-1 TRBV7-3 CAGNPPTRNEQFF
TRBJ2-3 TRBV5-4 CASSNGGASTDMQYF
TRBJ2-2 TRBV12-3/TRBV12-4 CASNQAGQPNTEELFF
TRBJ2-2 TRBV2 CASRGTGGLGTGELFF
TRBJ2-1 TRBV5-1 CASSPTGTGGRNEQFF
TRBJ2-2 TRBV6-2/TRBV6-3 CASSQGHGELFF
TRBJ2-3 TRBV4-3 CASSQGVVAGEDTQYF
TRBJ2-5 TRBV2 CANSERRGGTKETQYF
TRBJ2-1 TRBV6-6 CASSPSNGTNNEQFF
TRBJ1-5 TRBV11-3 CASNLGPDLRPQHF
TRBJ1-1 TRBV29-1 CSATPTGNAEAFF
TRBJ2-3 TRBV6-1 CASILAGGYDTQYF
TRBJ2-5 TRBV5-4 CASSLAGPRKETQYF
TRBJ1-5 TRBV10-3 CAIPRGRRHQPQHF
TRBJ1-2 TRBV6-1 CASSQTTGEFSYGYIF
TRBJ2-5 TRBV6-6 CASSSGLGGPYQETQYF
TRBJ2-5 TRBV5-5 CASSPEWRGETQYF
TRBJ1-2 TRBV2 CAGSANYNYGYTF